This TCR beta chain was captured in a study of blood T cell repertoires in COVID-19. On the study more broadly: There were acute and convalescent COVID-19 samples, and they came from the United States, Italy and Spain. PBMCs, B-cell-depleted T cells, or T cells provided the cDNA or gDNA that made up the material.

V lost 5 bases, J lost 4 bases, and 17 bases lay in between. Germline V gene lookup returns CDR1 MDHEN and CDR2 SYDVKM. CDR3 length equals 15 residues. How the authors handled the data: Cell counts per sample came from amplifying reference gene primers. Using immunoSEQ multiplex PCR, the repertoire was profiled, and TCRdb retains in-frame clones only, with some absent. Clone size and V and J calls were adopted from that table, with D and trimming inferred from the DNA. The sample has about 190,000 clones, over 75% seen once. This clone came up once. This rearrangement joins TRBV28 to TRBJ1-2, with a possible D match to TRBD1 (5 bases). This TCR derives from a woman between 40 and 50 years old who had recovered from COVID-19. What was sequenced was peripheral blood. CDR3 residues: CASSPGAQDAYGYTF. In DNA, the CDR3 is TGTGCCAGCAGTCCTGGGGCACAAGACGCCTATGGCTACACCTTC.